This T cell receptor beta chain was identified in a study of shared clonotypes between healthy human individuals. Measured with immunoSEQ multiplex PCR; TCRdb has only the in-frame clones, and not every one. This repertoire shows approximately 810,000 clones, more than 85% found once; its top ten account for less than 25%. CD45RO-negative CD8 cells positively selected for CCR7 made up the naive population, which excluded terminally differentiated effector memory CD45RA+ cells. Trimming cost V 0 bases and J 2 bases, with 8 bases left between them. Germline assignment: CDR1 SGHDN and CDR2 FVKESK. This CDR3 spans 14 amino acids.

The receptor's source is a man aged 25-45 years in good health. This chain connects TRBV14 to TRBJ2-7, with a tentative D call TRBD2 (6 bases). Sequenced material: naive CD8+ T cells sorted from blood. CDR3 loop: CASSQEAGPYEQYF. The CDR3 DNA sequence: TGTGCCAGCAGCCAAGAGGCGGGGCCCTACGAGCAGTACTTC.